The 17 T cell receptor beta chains presented below share a single source sample, sequenced in a study of blood T cell repertoires in COVID-19. Using immunoSEQ multiplex PCR, the repertoire was profiled, and TCRdb retains in-frame clones only, with some absent. The repertoire holds roughly 500,000 clones, with 85% to 90% as singletons. Sequenced sample: PBMCs or T cells enriched from blood (not recorded which). All receptors derive from a woman aged 40 to 50 who had recovered from COVID-19.

This chain uses TRBV5-1 with TRBJ2-3, with D maybe TRBD1 (5 bases). The V and J ends lost 0 bases and 2 bases respectively, with 16 bases between them. The germline V gene has CDR1 SGHRS and CDR2 YFSETQ. The CDR3 length is 17 residues. The CDR3 bases are TGCGCCAGCAGCTTGGAGGGGTCGGGCCAGCCCACAGATACGCAGTATTTT. Translated, it gives CASSLEGSGQPTDTQYF.

J is TRBJ1-2 and V is TRBV20-1; D is possibly TRBD1 (6 bases). CDR1 and CDR2 from the germline V gene are DFQATT and SNEGSKA (reference sequence). V lost 3 bases and J lost 4, with 9 bases in between. The CDR3 length is 12 residues. The CDR3 region has the DNA TGCAGTGCTAGTCCGGACAGCTATGGCTACACCTTC. It codes for CSASPDSYGYTF.

The chain combines TRBV7-9 with TRBJ2-1; D is undetermined. The germline V gene encodes CDR1 SEHNR and CDR2 FQNEAQ (reference sequence). The CDR3 extends over 14 amino acids. Trimming removed 4 bases at V and 10 bases at J, with 17 bases between. The CDR3 sequence is CASSSNTGALEQFF. DNA of the CDR3: TGTGCCAGCAGCTCCAACACCGGAGCATTGGAGCAGTTCTTC.

This rearrangement joins TRBV4-2 to TRBJ1-2; 7 bases are shared with TRBD1. Germline assignment: CDR1 LGHNA and CDR2 YNFKEQ. The CDR3 has 14 residues. J was trimmed by 7 bases and V by 1 base; bases with no gene match: 6. The CDR3 DNA sequence: TGTGCCAGCAGCCAAGCGATCAGGGGGGTTGGCTACACCTTC. Translating gives CASSQAIRGVGYTF.

The chain recombines TRBV30 with TRBJ2-3; 10 nucleotides agree with TRBD2. V lost 5 bases and J lost 5; bases outside the gene matches: 10. This CDR3 has 15 residues. CDR1 is GTSNPN, CDR2 SVGIG, per germline (reference sequence). Written as DNA, the CDR3 is TGTGCCTGGGCTAGAGCGGGAGGGCCTCAAGATACGCAGTATTTT. Its protein is CAWARAGGPQDTQYF.

J is TRBJ1-5 and V is TRBV18, with 7 bases fitting TRBD1. This CDR3 has 16 residues. J was trimmed by 1 base and V by 2 bases; bases with no gene match: 5. Per the germline V gene, CDR1 is KGHSH and CDR2 is LQKENI. The CDR3 protein is CASSPSSGGSNQPQHF. The CDR3 nucleotides read TGTGCCAGCTCACCATCCTCAGGGGGAAGCAATCAGCCCCAGCATTTT.

The chain recombines TRBV14 with TRBJ2-4, with D possibly being TRBD1 (6 bases). The V gene lost 2 bases and the J gene lost 7 bases, with 12 bases spanning the gap. CDR1 and CDR2 (germline): SGHDN, FVKESK. The CDR3 runs 14 residues. The CDR3 here is CASSQTGLWNIQYF. The CDR3 coding sequence is TGTGCCAGCAGCCAAACAGGGTTATGGAACATTCAGTACTTC.

This clone appeared once. The same CDR3 can be traced to other DNA sequences in this sample. The V gene is TRBV7-9, the J gene TRBJ2-7; unclear D gene. The V gene's germline CDR1 is SEHNR and CDR2 FQNEAQ (reference sequence). Trimming removed 5 bases at V and 2 bases at J, with 4 bases between. The CDR3 length is 11 residues. CDR3 nucleotide sequence: TGTGCCAGCAGCCTAACCTACGAGCAGTACTTC. As protein: CASSLTYEQYF.

This clone is a singleton in its sample. This chain uses TRBV19 with TRBJ2-5, with TRBD1 matching over 11 bases. The CDR3 is 15 residues long. Losses at the gene ends were 3 bases for V and 7 bases for J; bases not matched to a gene: 7. CDR1 LNHDA and CDR2 SQIVND come from the germline V gene (reference sequence). The DNA of the CDR3 is TGTGCCAGTAGTATGGGGACAGGGGGTTTAGGGACCCAGTACTTC. Translation: CASSMGTGGLGTQYF.

The genes are TRBV11-3 and TRBJ2-5, with 12 bases fitting TRBD2. The CDR3 spans 15 residues. The germline V gene encodes CDR1 SGHNT and CDR2 YENEEA. J gave up 9 bases and V 3 bases, and 8 bases lay outside the gene matches. The CDR3 loop is CASSFQPGTSGPQYF. CDR3 coding DNA: TGTGCCAGCAGCTTCCAACCCGGGACTAGCGGGCCCCAGTACTTC.

This clone has only a few counts. This chain connects TRBV6-5 to TRBJ1-1; the D is unclear. The CDR3 contains 14 residues. V was clipped by 5 bases and J by 3 bases, with 13 bases between them. CDR1 and CDR2 from the germline V gene are MNHEY and SVGAGI. The chain's CDR3 is CASSLYPGDTEAFF. The CDR3 DNA reads as TGTGCCAGCAGTCTCTACCCCGGAGACACTGAAGCTTTCTTT.

The chain combines TRBV27 with TRBJ2-3, with D tentatively TRBD1 (6 bases). The length of the CDR3 is 12 residues. V gave up 9 bases and J gave up 4 bases, with 11 bases separating them. Germline lookup yields CDR1 MNHEY and CDR2 SMNVEV (reference sequence). CDR3 sequence (DNA): TGTGCCAGTAAACAGGGCCCAGATACGCAGTATTTT. Its protein is CASKQGPDTQYF.

This clone was counted between two and nine times. This chain connects TRBV5-1 to TRBJ2-1, with 7 bases identical to TRBD1. Trimming took 4 bases from V and 5 from J; bases not matched to a gene: 6. The CDR3 sequence is 14 residues long. The germline CDR1 and CDR2 sequences are SGHRS and YFSETQ. CDR3 region: CASSTFGQDNEQFF. The CDR3 DNA follows: TGCGCCAGCAGCACCTTTGGACAGGACAATGAGCAGTTCTTC.

The CDR3 bases are TGTGCCAGCAGCTTACGACAGGGGGAATCACCCCTCCACTTT. This encodes CASSLRQGESPLHF. The genes are TRBV7-2 and TRBJ1-6, with TRBD1 identical over 9 bases. V dropped 2 bases and J dropped 10; count of bases not matched to a gene: 3. The germline CDR1 and CDR2 sequences are SGHTA and FQGNSA. CDR3 length: 14 amino acids.

The CDR3 DNA is TGTGCCAGCAACGGACAGCCCCTTAACTCTTTAAATTCACCCCTCCACTTT. It codes for CASNGQPLNSLNSPLHF. V is TRBV19 and J is TRBJ1-6, with D tentatively TRBD1 (6 bases). V dropped 9 bases and J dropped 7 bases, with 25 bases sitting between them. The germline gives CDR1 LNHDA, CDR2 SQIVND (reference sequence). This CDR3 region has 17 residues. The whole variable domain, filled in from reference TRBV19 and TRBJ1-6, reads DGGITQSPKYLFRKEGQNVTLSCEQNLNHDAMYWYRQDPGQGLRLIYYSQIVNDFQKGDIAEGYSVSREKKESFPLTVTSAQKNPTAFYLCASNGQPLNSLNSPLHFGNGTRLTVT.

The chain uses TRBV5-1 and TRBJ1-1; D gene unclear. V was pared by 0 bases and J by 5 bases, with 14 bases between. In germline, CDR1 is SGHRS, CDR2 YFSETQ. This CDR3 comprises 15 residues. The DNA of the CDR3 is TGCGCCAGCAGCTTGGACGAGGGTACGGGTACTGAAGCTTTCTTT. Amino acids: CASSLDEGTGTEAFF.

The V call is TRBV3-1 (or the pseudogene TRBV3-2), the J call TRBJ2-2; the D gene is possibly TRBD2 (6 bases). Germline CDR1 reads LGHDT; CDR2 reads YNNKEL (reference sequence). With 1 base removed from V and 3 bases from J, the gap between germline ends came to 9 bases. The CDR3 length is 15 residues. CDR3 loop: CASSQGGLYTGELFF. The CDR3 nucleotides are TGTGCCAGCAGCCAAGGGGGACTTTACACCGGGGAGCTGTTTTTT.